The clone carrying this T cell receptor (beta chain) occurred once. With 2 bases removed from V and 12 bases from J, the gap between germline ends came to 11 bases. CDR1 and CDR2 from the germline V gene are MNHEY and SVGAGI. The CDR3 covers 12 residues. Both 60 Vbeta primers and 13 Jbeta primers went into the PCR. The table came from immunoSEQ multiplex PCR; TCRdb's copy has only in-frame clones and leaves some out. The sample has some 190,000 clones, 75% to 90% seen once; the top ten hold roughly 1.3%. The data derive from a study of cytomegalovirus exposure and HLA in healthy donors. The chain combines TRBV6-5 with TRBJ2-1, with D possibly being TRBD1 (5 bases). The sequencing input was PBMCs. The TCR comes from a man under 40 in good health and CMV-seronegative. The CDR3: CASSYEQGRQFF. The CDR3 nucleotides read TGTGCCAGCAGTTACGAGCAGGGTAGGCAGTTCTTC.